These 9 T cell receptor beta chains originate from one sample sequenced in a study of cytomegalovirus exposure and HLA in healthy donors. It was with 60 Vbeta and 13 Jbeta primers that the PCR ran. Profiling relied on immunoSEQ multiplex PCR, and the TCRdb table lists in-frame clones only, not all of them. The sample lists about 160,000 clones; roughly 87% were seen once. Sequenced input: PBMCs. These receptors all come from a girl aged 10 to 17 in good health and CMV-seropositive.

V is TRBV14 and J is TRBJ2-5, with no clear D. Germline lookup yields CDR1 SGHDN and CDR2 FVKESK. Trimming stripped 2 bases from V and 2 bases from J, with 6 bases between. The length of the CDR3 is 13 residues. The CDR3 reads CASSQSRQETQYF. CDR3 DNA: TGTGCCAGCAGCCAATCGAGGCAAGAGACCCAGTACTTC. Combining the CDR3 with reference TRBV14 and TRBJ2-5 gives the whole variable domain EAGVTQFPSHSVIEKGQTVTLRCDPISGHDNLYWYRRVMGKEIKFLLHFVKESKQDESGMPNNRFLAERTGGTYSTLKVQPAELEDSGVYFCASSQSRQETQYFGPGTRLLVL.

In regard to this clone: Other DNA variants within this sample encode the same CDR3. The chain couples TRBV29-1 to TRBJ2-3; no clear D gene. CDR1 SQVTM and CDR2 ANQGSEA come from the germline V gene. Between the trimmed V and J ends, which lost 3 bases and 3 bases, there was a span of 7 bases. This CDR3 has 12 residues. The DNA for the CDR3 is TGCAGCGTTGATGGCGGAACAGATACGCAGTATTTT. It encodes CSVDGGTDTQYF.

This chain uses TRBV28 with TRBJ1-2, with TRBD1 matching over 11 bases. CDR3 length equals 17 residues. The junction had 16 bases not matched to a gene; V was cut back by 8 bases and J by 5 bases. Germline assignment: CDR1 MDHEN and CDR2 SYDVKM. This chain's CDR3 is CASESSGQGDVLYGYTF. In DNA, the CDR3 is TGTGCCAGCGAATCCTCGGGACAGGGGGATGTTTTATATGGCTACACCTTC.

The rearrangement joins TRBV11-2 to TRBJ2-7; possible D gene TRBD2, 6 bases. The CDR3 is made up of 12 amino acids. The germline V and J ends were trimmed by 5 bases and 12 bases, with 17 bases remaining between them. Looked up from germline, CDR1 is SGHAT and CDR2 is FQNNGV. The CDR3: CASSPGTGPLYF. CDR3 DNA sequence: TGTGCCAGCAGCCCCGGGACTGGTCCGTTGTACTTC.

The sample holds a few counts of this clone. The chain recombines TRBV19 with TRBJ2-7, with 7 bases matching TRBD1. This CDR3 has 15 amino acids. Germline assignment: CDR1 LNHDA and CDR2 SQIVND (reference sequence). With V trimmed by 1 base and J by 3 bases, 6 bases remained unmatched. The CDR3 nucleotides are TGTGCCAGTAGTATAGCAACCGGGACAGACTACGAGCAGTACTTC. This codes for CASSIATGTDYEQYF.

The V and J genes are TRBV5-1 and TRBJ2-6; D might be TRBD1 (5 bases). Germline lookup yields CDR1 SGHRS and CDR2 YFSETQ. With 4 bases removed from V and 0 bases from J, the gap between germline ends came to 8 bases. The CDR3 has 15 amino acids. Here the CDR3 reads CASSPTGSGANVLTF. The CDR3 DNA reads as TGCGCCAGCAGCCCCACAGGCTCTGGGGCCAACGTCCTGACTTTC. Complete variable domain (other parts from reference TRBV5-1 and TRBJ2-6): KAGVTQTPRYLIKTRGQQVTLSCSPISGHRSVSWYQQTPGQGLQFLFEYFSETQRNKGNFPGRFSGRQFSNSRSEMNVSTLELGDSALYLCASSPTGSGANVLTFGAGSRLTVL.

CDR3 sequence reads: CATRDRVSNQPQHF. The DNA for the CDR3 is TGTGCCACCCGGGACAGGGTTAGCAATCAGCCCCAGCATTTT. J is TRBJ1-5 and V is TRBV28; 9 bases are shared with TRBD1. CDR3 length equals 14 residues. Per germline, CDR1 MDHEN and CDR2 SYDVKM. The trim removed 10 bases at V and 0 bases at J, leaving 4 bases unmatched.

J is TRBJ1-3 and V is TRBV2; 7 nucleotides align to TRBD1. The CDR3 runs 15 residues. The V segment lost 8 bases and the J segment 1 base; nucleotides outside the gene matches: 8. Germline V gene sequence: CDR1 SNHLY, CDR2 FYNNEI. CDR3 coding DNA: TGTGCCAGCGCCACACCACAGGGGTCTGGAAACACCATATATTTT. Protein product: CASATPQGSGNTIYF.

The chain joins TRBV28 to TRBJ2-2, with D possibly TRBD1 on 6 matching bases. V gave up 7 bases and J gave up 7 bases, with 13 bases separating them. This CDR3 is built from 13 residues. Germline lookup yields CDR1 MDHEN and CDR2 SYDVKM. In nucleotides, the CDR3 is TGTGCCAGCACCACAGGGCCGAGCGGGGAGCTGTTTTTT. This sequence encodes CASTTGPSGELFF.